This TCR beta chain came from a study of cytomegalovirus exposure and HLA in healthy donors. Findings of the study overall: Later analysis identified 16,951 TCR beta sequences associated with HLA alleles, using a false discovery rate threshold of 0.05.

This CDR3 comprises 15 residues. Per germline, CDR1 SGHTA and CDR2 FQGNSA. Trimming cost V 2 bases and J 7 bases, with 14 bases left between them. Primers included in the PCR were 60 Vbeta and 13 Jbeta primers. In the study's own analysis: A follow-up analysis tallied 70 million to 80 million unique TCR beta chains, about 11 million shared. Sequencing was performed with immunoSEQ multiplex PCR; in TCRdb, only in-frame clones are kept and a portion is missing. V, J and clone size derive from that table, while D and trimming were established from the DNA sequence. The table includes about 160,000 clones, roughly four fifths detected once. Comments on this clone: No antigen is known for it.

The rearrangement links TRBV7-2 to TRBJ2-2, with D perhaps TRBD1 (5 bases). The sequenced material came from PBMCs. The TCR originated in a woman between 40 and 50 years old in good health and CMV-seronegative. The CDR3 reads CASSLWQGSGGELFF. The CDR3 region has the DNA TGTGCCAGCAGCTTATGGCAGGGTTCGGGCGGGGAGCTGTTTTTT.